Listed here are 15 T cell receptor beta chains from one sample, sequenced in a study of CD8+CD57+ T cells in acquired aplastic anemia. Both TCR beta VDJ combination and CDR3 sequence profiling were carried out. Genomic DNA was the template for this profiling. TCRdb passed the reads through MiXCR, listing each CDR3 protein once. The sample lists roughly 170,000 distinct CDR3 sequences, around 60% occurring once. Sequencing was carried out using sorted CD4+, CD8+, or CD8+CD57+ T cells (not recorded which) from PBMCs. The origin of the receptors is a human donor in good health.

This clonotype came up many times. The chain carries TRBV6-5 and TRBJ2-7, with TRBD1 matching over 7 bases. CDR1 and CDR2 from the germline V gene are MNHEY and SVGAGI. The ends lost 2 bases at V and 3 bases at J; junction bases unmatched: 16. The CDR3 is made up of 18 amino acids. CDR3 bases: TGTGCCAGCAGTTACCTCGGACAGGTGCCTTCTTCGGTCTACGAGCAGTACTTC. This encodes CASSYLGQVPSSVYEQYF.

This clonotype was detected ten times or more. The rearrangement uses TRBV19 and TRBJ1-5, with 9 positions matching TRBD1. V was pared by 6 bases and J by 2 bases, with 2 bases of the junction left unmatched. Germline lookup yields CDR1 LNHDA and CDR2 SQIVND (reference sequence). This CDR3 is built from 14 residues. The chain's CDR3 is CASRWTGGNQPQHF. The DNA for the CDR3 is TGTGCCAGTAGGTGGACAGGGGGCAATCAGCCCCAGCATTTT. Complete variable domain (other parts from reference TRBV19 and TRBJ1-5): DGGITQSPKYLFRKEGQNVTLSCEQNLNHDAMYWYRQDPGQGLRLIYYSQIVNDFQKGDIAEGYSVSREKKESFPLTVTSAQKNPTAFYLCASRWTGGNQPQHFGDGTRLSIL.

This clonotype showed up many times. This chain uses TRBV11-1 with TRBJ2-1; 9 bases are a match to TRBD2. Germline loops: CDR1 SGHAT, CDR2 FQDESV (reference sequence). The V and J ends lost 5 bases and 8 bases, in that order; junction bases with no gene match: 10. The CDR3 has 15 residues. This chain's CDR3 is CASSPTSGPGDEQFF. In nucleotides, the CDR3 is TGTGCCAGCAGCCCAACTAGCGGGCCTGGGGATGAGCAGTTCTTC. Supplemented by reference TRBV11-1 and TRBJ2-1, the full variable domain reads EAEVAQSPRYKITEKSQAVAFWCDPISGHATLYWYRQILGQGPELLVQFQDESVVDDSQLPKDRFSAERLKGVDSTLKIQPAELGDSAMYLCASSPTSGPGDEQFFGPGTRLTVL.

This chain connects TRBV2 to TRBJ2-1, with a weak D call TRBD2 (5 bases). This CDR3 is 13 amino acids long. V shed 8 bases and J shed 0 bases, with 8 bases lying between them. CDR1 is SNHLY and CDR2 is FYNNEI in the germline V gene. CDR3 DNA: TGTGCCAGCGGGGAGAGCTCCTACAATGAGCAGTTCTTC. Translation: CASGESSYNEQFF.

The count of this clonotype is one. The rearrangement links TRBV9 to TRBJ2-1; D is unclear. The V gene lost 1 base and the J gene lost 0 bases, with 11 bases spanning the gap. This CDR3 region has 16 residues. Germline V gene lookup returns CDR1 SGDLS and CDR2 YYNGEE. Here the CDR3 DNA reads TGTGCCAGCAGCGTAAATGCGGCAAGCTCCTACAATGAGCAGTTCTTC. Its translation: CASSVNAASSYNEQFF. Complete variable domain (other parts from reference TRBV9 and TRBJ2-1): DSGVTQTPKHLITATGQRVTLRCSPRSGDLSVYWYQQSLDQGLQFLIQYYNGEERAKGNILERFSAQQFPDLHSELNLSSLELGDSALYFCASSVNAASSYNEQFFGPGTRLTVL.

This clonotype occurred many times. The chain links TRBV20-1 to TRBJ2-1; 9 nucleotides match TRBD2. Unmatched junction bases numbered 9, after V lost 6 bases and J lost 9 bases. CDR3 length equals 13 residues. Germline lookup yields CDR1 DFQATT and CDR2 SNEGSKA (reference sequence). The CDR3 region has the DNA TGCAGTGCCGATAGCGGGAGACGGTTTGAGCAGTTCTTC. Its protein product is CSADSGRRFEQFF.

CDR3 DNA: TGTGCCACCAGCAGAGCCACAGGGTCCCATAATTCACCCCTCCACTTT. This encodes CATSRATGSHNSPLHF. This chain connects TRBV15 to TRBJ1-6; TRBD1 might be the D (6 bases). CDR1 is LNHNV and CDR2 is YYDKDF in the germline V gene (reference sequence). The CDR3 is made up of 16 amino acids. V was shortened by 1 base and J by 5 bases, with 12 bases between the two germline ends.

V gene TRBV11-3 combines with J gene TRBJ1-2, with no clear D. Germline CDR1 and CDR2: SGHNT and YENEEA. The CDR3 loop spans 12 amino acids. Trimming took off 6 bases at V and 4 bases at J, with 9 bases between the two ends. CDR3 residues: CASSKDAYGYTF. Here the CDR3 DNA reads TGTGCCAGCAGTAAAGATGCCTATGGCTACACCTTC.

The chain recombines TRBV7-9 with TRBJ2-7; D is ambiguous. V shed 3 bases and J shed 2 bases, with 17 bases lying between them. The CDR3 is made up of 16 amino acids. In germline, CDR1 is SEHNR, CDR2 FQNEAQ (reference sequence). CDR3 region: CASSFATTSATYEQYF. CDR3 DNA sequence: TGTGCCAGCAGCTTTGCCACGACGTCGGCGACCTACGAGCAGTACTTC.

The table lists this clonotype with a few counts. This chain links TRBV2 with TRBJ2-7; TRBD1 might be the D (6 bases). The CDR3 sequence is 13 residues long. Trimming pared 4 bases from V and 7 bases from J, leaving 14 bases between. Germline V gene sequence: CDR1 SNHLY, CDR2 FYNNEI. The CDR3 coding sequence is TGTGCCAGCAGTGGTGGGGACACCGGGGAGCAGTACTTC. Protein sequence: CASSGGDTGEQYF.

Only a few counts were recorded for this clonotype. The CDR3 region is CASSLGPAYEQYF. CDR3 bases: TGCGCCAGCAGCTTGGGACCAGCCTACGAGCAGTACTTC. V usage is TRBV5-1 and J usage is TRBJ2-7; no clear D gene. V was pared by 0 bases and J by 2 bases, with 6 bases between. CDR3 size: 13 residues. Germline V gene data show CDR1 as SGHRS and CDR2 as YFSETQ. Using reference TRBV5-1 and TRBJ2-7 for the parts outside the CDR3, the full variable domain is KAGVTQTPRYLIKTRGQQVTLSCSPISGHRSVSWYQQTPGQGLQFLFEYFSETQRNKGNFPGRFSGRQFSNSRSEMNVSTLELGDSALYLCASSLGPAYEQYFGPGTRLTVT.

The chain combines TRBV15 with TRBJ2-1, with 7 bases fitting TRBD2. Germline CDR1 LNHNV, CDR2 YYDKDF (reference sequence). Trimming cost V 0 bases and J 12 bases; bases outside gene matches: 8. The CDR3 loop spans 14 amino acids. In DNA, the CDR3 is TGTGCCACCAGCAGAGATTGGGGGGGAGATACGCAGTTCTTC. As protein: CATSRDWGGDTQFF.

The CDR3 bases are TGCAGCGTCCTCCTCTCCCGAAATGAAAAACTGTTTTTT. This sequence encodes CSVLLSRNEKLFF. The chain is built from TRBV29-1 and TRBJ1-4; D remains unclear. Trimming pared 6 bases from V and 5 bases from J, leaving 13 bases between. Germline V lookup: CDR1 SQVTM, CDR2 ANQGSEA. This CDR3 has 13 residues.

This clonotype was observed a handful of times. The chain uses TRBV9 and TRBJ2-3, with TRBD2 identical over 7 bases. This CDR3 spans 15 amino acids. Germline CDR1 is SGDLS and CDR2 is YYNGEE. J gave up 2 bases and V 4 bases, and 7 bases lay outside the gene matches. CDR3 loop: CASSLGGSDTDTQYF. DNA of the CDR3: TGTGCCAGCAGCTTGGGGGGGAGCGACACAGATACGCAGTATTTT.

The gene calls are TRBV20-1 and TRBJ1-2; D is ambiguous. Trimming removed 3 bases at V and 7 bases at J, with 18 bases between. Germline CDR1 reads DFQATT; CDR2 reads SNEGSKA (reference sequence). CDR3 size: 14 residues. The CDR3 sequence is CSASHVSNTGGYTF. DNA of the CDR3: TGCAGTGCTAGTCACGTATCAAATACGGGTGGCTACACCTTC.